This T cell receptor beta chain was recovered during a study of identical twins. The study, taken as a whole, reports: The authors drew conclusions from cross-sectional statistical analysis rather than following the same donors. Models predicted too little out-of-frame TCR alpha sharing in monozygotic twins. The presence of invariant MAIT and iNKT cells could partly confound analyses of zero-insertion sequences.

A single record per CDR3 protein comes from TCRdb applying MiXCR to the 5' RACE reads. The data show hundreds of thousands of distinct CDR3 sequences, with 20% to 25% seen just once and around 0.47% held by the top ten. As concerns this clonotype: Its antigen is not known.

The V end was cut by 3 bases, the J end by 5 bases, with 16 bases between. This CDR3 is built from 15 residues. Germline V gives CDR1 DFQATT, CDR2 SNEGSKA (reference sequence). These same records also appear under a second study, on yellow fever vaccine responses in identical twins. That paper states: A vaccine T cell response that seemed partly convergent and partly personalized was reported in twins.

J is TRBJ1-4 and V is TRBV20-1; D might be TRBD1 (6 bases). Sequenced material: CD4+ T cells sorted from blood. This sequence was found in a woman between 18 and 30 years old in good health. CDR3 nucleotides: TGCAGTGCTAGGGGACTCCTAGGGGGAAATGAAAAACTGTTTTTT. This sequence encodes CSARGLLGGNEKLFF.